This record concerns one T cell receptor beta chain sequence. The antigen is unknown. V was shortened by 6 bases and J by 6 bases, with 15 bases between the two germline ends. The CDR3 runs to 14 residues. The germline CDR1 and CDR2 sequences are LNHDA and SQIVND (reference sequence). TCRdb fed the 5' RACE reads into MiXCR, producing one record per CDR3 protein. The profile shows approximately 240,000 distinct CDR3 sequences, 8% to 11% of them singletons. The data derive from a study of CD8 T cells in ankylosing spondylitis. General study results and limits: Ankylosing spondylitis blood seemed to carry a telltale TCR beta motif made of about 8 highly homologous variants. Within matched ankylosing spondylitis synovial fluid, disease-linked clones were reportedly significantly enriched. Peripheral blood held disease-linked clones only at relatively low frequency, and these were CD8+.

The material sequenced was blood, either unsorted or a sorted T cell fraction (not recorded which). This receptor was taken from a male donor with ankylosing spondylitis or in good health (not recorded which). The rearrangement joins TRBV19 to TRBJ1-5; no clear D. CDR3 in DNA: TGTGCCAGTAGCCAAACCGATGAAGGTCAGCCCCAGCATTTT. It encodes CASSQTDEGQPQHF.